This T cell receptor beta chain was captured by sequencing in a study of shared clonotypes between healthy human individuals (TCRdb year 2020). Regarding the complete study: Two women and a few men aged 18 to 49 years were included in the cohort. For each donor, CD4 naive and CD4 memory were each given three plates, CD8 naive was given two plates, and CD8 memory was given one plate. The study deeply sequenced blood TCR repertoires of about 5 healthy adults to estimate repertoire size and the extent of clonotype sharing between individuals. Different laboratories and diverse techniques were used to prepare libraries and sequence TCR repertoires, to increase sequencing depth and limit assay-specific biases. Leukapheresis yielded between about 0.9 and 10 billion PBMCs per donor. General study outcomes and caveats: Rarefaction of sorted-subset datasets indicated incomplete sequencing despite the large sequencing depth. Only blood was sampled, and tissue TCR repertoires likely differ from those in blood. Because the study included only a small number of donors, the genetic and exposure-history diversity represented was limited. Compared with non-shared clonotypes, clonotypes shared by all four sorted-subset donors had higher generation probabilities. Pairwise subsampling indicated that sequencing depth was expected to affect the degree of clonotype sharing among donors. Naive subsets generally had larger estimated clonotype richness than memory subsets did. When several donors were compared, the shared fraction of clonotypes was roughly 4.8% for naive CD4, about 4% for naive CD8, 2% to 2.5% for memory CD4, and less than 0.5% for memory CD8.

As concerns this clone: Its antigen remains undetermined. Per-base quality was not reported, and no clone a single base away is much larger than it.

V was cut back by 3 bases and J by 4 bases, leaving a gap of 9 bases between them. The germline V gene supplies CDR1 MNHEY and CDR2 SVGAGI. Inclusive of the bounding cysteine and phenylalanine, the CDR3 is 13 residues long. The kept DNA is CDR3 alone, 39 bases in frame from the first base. Using the deep immunoSEQ assay, TCR CDR3 regions were amplified from genomic DNA by multiplex PCR. Extracted genomic DNA from each cell subset was distributed evenly across all wells of several immunoSEQ 96-well plates, and each plate was treated as a replicate. For sorted subsets, approximately 190 ng of genomic DNA, equivalent to 25,000 to 30,000 T cell genomes, went into each replicate PCR. The purified libraries were quantified using a Qubit 3.0 fluorometer, sized with a Bioanalyzer 2100, and then quantified again using the KAPA Library Quantification kit. Every immunoSEQ 96-well plate was sequenced on a separate single-read 150-cycle Illumina NextSeq 550 flow cell. The paper's processing steps were these. Because the immunoSEQ output held only junctional sequences and lacked quality scores, the filtering could not match the filtering applied to full-length reads. To assign V/J genes and CDR3, sequences were annotated against IMGT germline references using PyIR, a Python wrapper for IgBLAST v1.9. Reads were removed for weak V/J assignments (E-value above 1e-6), missing CDR3, stop codons, out-of-frame junctions, or ambiguous translated residues. V3J clonotypes were defined by identical inferred V gene, J gene, and CDR3 amino acid sequence. To compute the percentage overlap between repertoires, the number of shared unique clonotypes was divided by the size of the smaller repertoire. Three approaches were used to assess repertoire richness: RTK rarefaction, the Chao1 estimator, and Recon v2.1 estimates of unobserved clonotypes. Generation probabilities were computed with OLGA for all TCRbeta clonotypes obtained by the gDNA method from several donors. TCRdb carries this immuneACCESS record with in-frame sequences only. Its versions omit some clonotypes, under half of them owing to an unresolved V gene in the studies checked, with the rest unexplained. V and J calls and clone size are as listed in that table; D and trimming were resolved from the DNA. Here the sample has roughly 1.4 million clones; 97% to 99% occur a single time. Around 0.38% of the sample rests with the top ten.

Healthy HIV-negative adults with no recently reported acute infections or vaccinations were included as donors. Every donor was a Caucasian adult living in Nashville, Tennessee, USA. CD4+ T cells were enriched by magnetic negative selection, after which naive cells were positively selected on CD45RA and the negative fraction was taken as the memory subset. Blood was collected by leukapheresis, and PBMCs were isolated by Ficoll-Histopaque density gradient centrifugation and then cryopreserved in liquid nitrogen vapor phase. Analytical flow cytometry was used to check the purity and quantity of each magnetically sorted T cell population. Each sorted fraction had its genomic DNA isolated and then quantified by UV absorbance on a Nanodrop 2000c.

Sequenced: naive CD4+ T cells sorted from blood. This specimen's cell subset or site label, interpreted: CD45RA+ positively selected. The V and J segments used are TRBV6-5 and TRBJ2-5; the D region possibly corresponds to TRBD1 (6 bases align). The sequence was obtained from a man aged 30-40 years in good health. CDR3 reads: CASSYQGRETQYF. The DNA is as follows: TGTGCCAGCAGTTATCAGGGGCGAGAGACCCAGTACTTC.